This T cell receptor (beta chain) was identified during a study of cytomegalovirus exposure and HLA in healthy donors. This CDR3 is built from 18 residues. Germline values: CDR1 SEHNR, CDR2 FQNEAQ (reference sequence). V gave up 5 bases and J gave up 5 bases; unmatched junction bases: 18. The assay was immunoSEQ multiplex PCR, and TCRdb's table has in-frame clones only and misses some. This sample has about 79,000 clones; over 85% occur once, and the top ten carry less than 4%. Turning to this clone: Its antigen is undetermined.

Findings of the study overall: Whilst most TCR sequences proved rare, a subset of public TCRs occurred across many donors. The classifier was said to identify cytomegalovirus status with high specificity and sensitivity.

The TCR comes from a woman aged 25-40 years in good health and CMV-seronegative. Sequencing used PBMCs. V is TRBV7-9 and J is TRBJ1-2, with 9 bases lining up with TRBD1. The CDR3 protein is CASSLYDPYGTGKYGYTF. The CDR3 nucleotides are TGTGCCAGCAGCCTATACGACCCGTATGGGACAGGGAAGTATGGCTACACCTTC.